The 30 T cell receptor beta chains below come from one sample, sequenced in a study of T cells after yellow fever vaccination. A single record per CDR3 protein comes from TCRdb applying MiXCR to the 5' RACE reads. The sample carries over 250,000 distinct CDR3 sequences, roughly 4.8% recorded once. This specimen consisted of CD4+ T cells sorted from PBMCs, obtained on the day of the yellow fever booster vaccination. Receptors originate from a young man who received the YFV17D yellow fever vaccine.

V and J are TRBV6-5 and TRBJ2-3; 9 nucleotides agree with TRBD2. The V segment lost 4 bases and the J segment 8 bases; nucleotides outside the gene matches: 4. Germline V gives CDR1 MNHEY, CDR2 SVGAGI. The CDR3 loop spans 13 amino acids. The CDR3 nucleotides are TGTGCCAGCAGTTCTTCAGCGGGAGGTACGCAGTATTTT. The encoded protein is CASSSSAGGTQYF.

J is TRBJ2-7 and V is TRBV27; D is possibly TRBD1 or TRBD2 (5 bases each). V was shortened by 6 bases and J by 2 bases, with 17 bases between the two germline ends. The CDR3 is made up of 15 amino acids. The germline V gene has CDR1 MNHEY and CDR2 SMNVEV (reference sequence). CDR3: CASSSGRLSPYEQYF. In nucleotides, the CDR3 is TGTGCCAGCAGCTCGGGACGGCTGTCTCCCTACGAGCAGTACTTC.

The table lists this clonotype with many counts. CDR3 region: CASSFGLAGSGDTQYF. Written as DNA, the CDR3 is TGCGCCAGCAGCTTTGGACTAGCGGGGTCCGGGGATACGCAGTATTTT. This chain joins TRBV5-1 and TRBJ2-3; 12 nucleotides agree with TRBD2. Per the germline V gene, CDR1 is SGHRS and CDR2 is YFSETQ. This CDR3 comprises 16 residues. With V trimmed by 2 bases and J by 6 bases, 7 bases remained unmatched.

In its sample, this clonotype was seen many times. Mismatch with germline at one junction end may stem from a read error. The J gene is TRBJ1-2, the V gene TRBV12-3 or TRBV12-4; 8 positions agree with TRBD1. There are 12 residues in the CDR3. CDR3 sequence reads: CASSLRDRIEAF. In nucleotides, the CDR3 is TGTGCCAGCAGTCTCCGGGACAGGATAGAGGCCTTC.

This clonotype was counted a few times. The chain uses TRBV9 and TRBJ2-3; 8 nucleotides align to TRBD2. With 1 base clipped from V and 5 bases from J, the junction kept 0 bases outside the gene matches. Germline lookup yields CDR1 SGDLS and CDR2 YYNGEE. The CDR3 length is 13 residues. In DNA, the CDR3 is TGTGCCAGCAGCGTACGGGAGGGAGATACGCAGTATTTT. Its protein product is CASSVREGDTQYF.

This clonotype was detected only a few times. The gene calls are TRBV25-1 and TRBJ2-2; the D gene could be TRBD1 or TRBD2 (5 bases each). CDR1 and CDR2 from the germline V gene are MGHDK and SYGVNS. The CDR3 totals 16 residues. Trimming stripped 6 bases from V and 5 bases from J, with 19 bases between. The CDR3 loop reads CASRLSGTGETGELFF. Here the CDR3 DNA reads TGTGCCAGCAGATTATCCGGGACCGGGGAGACCGGGGAGCTGTTTTTT. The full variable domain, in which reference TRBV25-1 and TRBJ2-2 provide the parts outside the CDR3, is EADIYQTPRYLVIGTGKKITLECSQTMGHDKMYWYQQDPGMELHLIHYSYGVNSTEKGDLSSESTVSRIRTEHFPLTLESARPSHTSQYLCASRLSGTGETGELFFGEGSRLTVL.

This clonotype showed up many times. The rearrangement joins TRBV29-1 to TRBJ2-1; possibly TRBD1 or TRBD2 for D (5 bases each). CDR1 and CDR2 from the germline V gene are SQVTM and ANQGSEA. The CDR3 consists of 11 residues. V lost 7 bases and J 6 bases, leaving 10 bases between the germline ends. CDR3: CSGGTGNEQFF. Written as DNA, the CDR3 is TGCAGCGGGGGGACGGGCAATGAGCAGTTCTTC.

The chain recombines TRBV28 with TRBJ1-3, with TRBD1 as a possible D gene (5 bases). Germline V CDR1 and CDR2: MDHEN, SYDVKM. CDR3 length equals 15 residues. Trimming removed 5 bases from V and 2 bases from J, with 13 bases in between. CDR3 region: CASSRGATAGNTIYF. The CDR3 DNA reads TGTGCCAGCAGTCGAGGGGCTACAGCTGGAAACACCATATATTTT.

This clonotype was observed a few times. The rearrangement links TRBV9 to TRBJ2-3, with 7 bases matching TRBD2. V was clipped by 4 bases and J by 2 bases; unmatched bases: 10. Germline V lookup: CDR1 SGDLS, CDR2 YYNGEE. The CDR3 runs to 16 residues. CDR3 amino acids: CASSRGDNSLTDTQYF. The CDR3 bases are TGTGCCAGCAGCCGGGGGGATAACAGTCTCACAGATACGCAGTATTTT.

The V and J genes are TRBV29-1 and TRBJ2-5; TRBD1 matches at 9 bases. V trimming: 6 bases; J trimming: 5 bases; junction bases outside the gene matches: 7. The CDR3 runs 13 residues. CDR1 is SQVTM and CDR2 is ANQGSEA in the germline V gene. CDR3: CSVQGQGRETQYF. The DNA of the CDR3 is TGCAGCGTCCAGGGACAGGGAAGGGAGACCCAGTACTTC.

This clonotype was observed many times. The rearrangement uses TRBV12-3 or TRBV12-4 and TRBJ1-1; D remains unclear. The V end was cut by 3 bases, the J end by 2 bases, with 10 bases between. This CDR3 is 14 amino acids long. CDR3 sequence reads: CASSFYDGNTEAFF. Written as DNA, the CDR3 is TGTGCCAGCAGTTTTTACGACGGTAACACTGAAGCTTTCTTT.

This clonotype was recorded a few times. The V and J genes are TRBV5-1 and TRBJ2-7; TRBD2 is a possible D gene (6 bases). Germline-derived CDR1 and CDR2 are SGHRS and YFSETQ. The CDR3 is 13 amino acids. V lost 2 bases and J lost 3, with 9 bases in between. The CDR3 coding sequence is TGCGCCAGCAGCTTAGGGACTTTCTACGAGCAGTACTTC. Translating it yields CASSLGTFYEQYF.

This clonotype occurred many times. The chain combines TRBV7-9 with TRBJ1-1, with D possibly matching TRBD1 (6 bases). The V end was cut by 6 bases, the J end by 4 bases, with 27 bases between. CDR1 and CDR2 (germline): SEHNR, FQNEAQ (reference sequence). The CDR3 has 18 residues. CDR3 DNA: TGTGCCAGCAGACCTGGGTCACGGGGGCTCGATTTTGGCACTGAAGCTTTCTTT. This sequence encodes CASRPGSRGLDFGTEAFF.

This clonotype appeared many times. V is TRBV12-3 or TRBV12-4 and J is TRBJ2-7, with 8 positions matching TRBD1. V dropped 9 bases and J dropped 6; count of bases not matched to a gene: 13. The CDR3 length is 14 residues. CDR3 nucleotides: TGTGCCAGTCGGGCCCGCAGGGGGCTCGGCGAGCAGTACTTC. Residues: CASRARRGLGEQYF.

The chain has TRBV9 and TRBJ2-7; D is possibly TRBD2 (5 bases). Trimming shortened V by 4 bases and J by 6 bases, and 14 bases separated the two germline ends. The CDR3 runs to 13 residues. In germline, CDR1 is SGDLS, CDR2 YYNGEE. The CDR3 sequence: CASSLEVGLEQYF. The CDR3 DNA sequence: TGTGCCAGCAGCCTGGAGGTGGGCCTCGAGCAGTACTTC.

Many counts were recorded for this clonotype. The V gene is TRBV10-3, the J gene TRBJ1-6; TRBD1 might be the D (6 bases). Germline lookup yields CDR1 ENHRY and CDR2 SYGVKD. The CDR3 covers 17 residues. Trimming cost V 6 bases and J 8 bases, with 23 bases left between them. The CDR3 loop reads CAISKRQASRFDSPLHF. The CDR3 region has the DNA TGTGCCATCAGCAAAAGACAGGCGTCTCGCTTTGATTCACCCCTCCACTTT.

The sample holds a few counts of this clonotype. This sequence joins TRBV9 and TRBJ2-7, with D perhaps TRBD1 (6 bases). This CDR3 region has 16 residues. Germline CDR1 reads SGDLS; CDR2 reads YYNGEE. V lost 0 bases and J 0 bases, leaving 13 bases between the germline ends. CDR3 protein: CASSVGHGGLSYEQYF. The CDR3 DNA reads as TGTGCCAGCAGCGTAGGGCATGGGGGCCTCTCCTACGAGCAGTACTTC.

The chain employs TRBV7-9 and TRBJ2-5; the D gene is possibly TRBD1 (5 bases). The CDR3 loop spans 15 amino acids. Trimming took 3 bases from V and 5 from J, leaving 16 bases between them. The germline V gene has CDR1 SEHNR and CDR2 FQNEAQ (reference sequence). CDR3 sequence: CASSLNGGYRETQYF. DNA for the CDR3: TGTGCCAGCAGCTTGAATGGCGGTTACAGGGAGACCCAGTACTTC. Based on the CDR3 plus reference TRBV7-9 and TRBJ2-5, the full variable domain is DTGVSQNPRHKITKRGQNVTFRCDPISEHNRLYWYRQTLGQGPEFLTYFQNEAQLEKSRLLSDRFSAERPKGSFSTLEIQRTEQGDSAMYLCASSLNGGYRETQYFGPGTRLLVL.

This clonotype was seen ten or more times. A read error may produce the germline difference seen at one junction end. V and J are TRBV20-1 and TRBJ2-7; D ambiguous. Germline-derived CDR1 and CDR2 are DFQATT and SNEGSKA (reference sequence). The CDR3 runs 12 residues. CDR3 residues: CSATDTSHEQYF. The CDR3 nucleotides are TGCAGTGCTACCGACACCTCCCACGAGCAGTACTTC.

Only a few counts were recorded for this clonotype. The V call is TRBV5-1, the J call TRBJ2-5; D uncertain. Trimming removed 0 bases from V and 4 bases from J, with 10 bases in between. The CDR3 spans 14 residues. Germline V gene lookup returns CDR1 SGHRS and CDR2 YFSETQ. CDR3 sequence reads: CASSLGRLRETQYF. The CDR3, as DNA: TGCGCCAGCAGCTTGGGGCGGCTCCGAGAGACCCAGTACTTC.

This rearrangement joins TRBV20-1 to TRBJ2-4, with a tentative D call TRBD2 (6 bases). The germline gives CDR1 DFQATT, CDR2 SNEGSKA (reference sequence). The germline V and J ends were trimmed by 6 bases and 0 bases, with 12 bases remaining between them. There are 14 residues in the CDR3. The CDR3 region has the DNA TGCAGTGCGGGGGACTCGCTAGCCAAAAACATTCAGTACTTC. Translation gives CSAGDSLAKNIQYF.

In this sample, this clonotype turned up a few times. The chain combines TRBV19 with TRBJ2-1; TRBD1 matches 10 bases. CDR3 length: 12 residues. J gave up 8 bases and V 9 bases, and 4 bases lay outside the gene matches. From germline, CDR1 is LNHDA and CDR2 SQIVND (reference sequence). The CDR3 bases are TGTGCCAGCGGGACAGGGGTCGATGAGCAGTTCTTC. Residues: CASGTGVDEQFF. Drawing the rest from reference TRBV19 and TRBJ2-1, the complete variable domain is DGGITQSPKYLFRKEGQNVTLSCEQNLNHDAMYWYRQDPGQGLRLIYYSQIVNDFQKGDIAEGYSVSREKKESFPLTVTSAQKNPTAFYLCASGTGVDEQFFGPGTRLTVL.

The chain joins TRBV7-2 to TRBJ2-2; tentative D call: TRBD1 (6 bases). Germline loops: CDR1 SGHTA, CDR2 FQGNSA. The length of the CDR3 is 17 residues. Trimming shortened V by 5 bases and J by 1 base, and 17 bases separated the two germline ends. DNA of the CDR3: TGTGCCAGCAGCCCCGTTACCGGCAGGGGGAACACCGGGGAGCTGTTTTTT. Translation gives CASSPVTGRGNTGELFF. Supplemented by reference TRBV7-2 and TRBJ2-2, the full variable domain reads GAGVSQSPSNKVTEKGKDVELRCDPISGHTALYWYRQSLGQGLEFLIYFQGNSAPDKSGLPSDRFSAERTGGSVSTLTIQRTQQEDSAVYLCASSPVTGRGNTGELFFGEGSRLTVL.

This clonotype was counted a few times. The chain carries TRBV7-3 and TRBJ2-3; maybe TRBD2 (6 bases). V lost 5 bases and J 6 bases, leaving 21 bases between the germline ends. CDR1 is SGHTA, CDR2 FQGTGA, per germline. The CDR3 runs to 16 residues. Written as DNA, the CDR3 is TGTGCCAGCAGCGGAGGGTTAGCGGTGGCGCGGGATACGCAGTATTTT. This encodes CASSGGLAVARDTQYF.

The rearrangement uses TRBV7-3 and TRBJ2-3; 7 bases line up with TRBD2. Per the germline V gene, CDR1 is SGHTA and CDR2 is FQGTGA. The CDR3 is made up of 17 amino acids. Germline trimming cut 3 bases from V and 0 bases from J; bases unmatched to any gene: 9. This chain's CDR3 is CASSLGSQRGSTDTQYF. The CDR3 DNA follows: TGTGCCAGCAGCTTGGGCTCTCAGCGGGGTAGCACAGATACGCAGTATTTT.

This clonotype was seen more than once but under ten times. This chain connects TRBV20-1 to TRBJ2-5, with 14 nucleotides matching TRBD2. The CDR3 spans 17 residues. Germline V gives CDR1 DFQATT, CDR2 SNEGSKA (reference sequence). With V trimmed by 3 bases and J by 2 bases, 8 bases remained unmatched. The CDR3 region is CSASTGTSGGTQETQYF. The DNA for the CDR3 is TGCAGTGCTAGCACCGGGACTAGCGGGGGTACTCAAGAGACCCAGTACTTC.

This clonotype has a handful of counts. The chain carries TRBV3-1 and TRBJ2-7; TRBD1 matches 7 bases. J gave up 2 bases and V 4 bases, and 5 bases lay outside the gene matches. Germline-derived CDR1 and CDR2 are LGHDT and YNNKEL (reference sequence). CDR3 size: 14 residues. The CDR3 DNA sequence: TGTGCCAGCAGCCCGACAGGGCCGACCTACGAGCAGTACTTC. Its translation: CASSPTGPTYEQYF.

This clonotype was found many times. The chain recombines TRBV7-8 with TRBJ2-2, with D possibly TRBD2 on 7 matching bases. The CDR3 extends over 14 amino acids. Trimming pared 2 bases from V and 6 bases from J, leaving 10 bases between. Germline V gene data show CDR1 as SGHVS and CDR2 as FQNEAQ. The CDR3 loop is CASSLREGAGELFF. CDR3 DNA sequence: TGTGCCAGCAGCTTAAGGGAGGGGGCCGGGGAGCTGTTTTTT.

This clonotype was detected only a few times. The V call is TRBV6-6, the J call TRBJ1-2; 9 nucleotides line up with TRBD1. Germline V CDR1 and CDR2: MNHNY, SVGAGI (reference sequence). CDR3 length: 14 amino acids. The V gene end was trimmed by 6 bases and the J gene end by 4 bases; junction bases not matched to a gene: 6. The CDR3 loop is CASSQTGGVYGYTF. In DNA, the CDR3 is TGTGCCAGCAGCCAGACAGGGGGAGTCTATGGCTACACCTTC.

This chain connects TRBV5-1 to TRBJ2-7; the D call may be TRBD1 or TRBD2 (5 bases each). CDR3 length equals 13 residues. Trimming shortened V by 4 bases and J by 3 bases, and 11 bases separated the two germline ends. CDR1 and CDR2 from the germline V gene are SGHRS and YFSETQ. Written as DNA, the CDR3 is TGCGCCAGCAGCCGGGACGGATACTACGAGCAGTACGTC. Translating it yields CASSRDGYYEQYV.